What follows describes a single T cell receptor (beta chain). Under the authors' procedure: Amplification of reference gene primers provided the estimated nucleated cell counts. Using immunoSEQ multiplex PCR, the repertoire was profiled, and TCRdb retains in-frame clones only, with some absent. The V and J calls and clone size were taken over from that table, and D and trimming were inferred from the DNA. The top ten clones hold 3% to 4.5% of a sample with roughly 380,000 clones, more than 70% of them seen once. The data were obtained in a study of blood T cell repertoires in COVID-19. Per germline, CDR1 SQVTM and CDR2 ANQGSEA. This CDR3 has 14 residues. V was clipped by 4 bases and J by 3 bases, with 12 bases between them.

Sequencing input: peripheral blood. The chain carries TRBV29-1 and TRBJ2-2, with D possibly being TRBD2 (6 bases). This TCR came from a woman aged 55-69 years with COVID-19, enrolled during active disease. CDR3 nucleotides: TGCAGCGTTGGGCGGGACTTATACACCGGGGAGCTGTTTTTT. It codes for CSVGRDLYTGELFF.